This TCR beta chain stems from a study of shared clonotypes between healthy human individuals. Germline trimming cut 1 base from V and 3 bases from J; bases unmatched to any gene: 3. CDR3 length equals 14 residues. Germline-derived CDR1 and CDR2 are LGHNA and YSLEER. The assay was immunoSEQ multiplex PCR, and TCRdb's table has in-frame clones only and misses some. The sample records about 1,800,000 clones, approximately 94% being singletons. CD45RO-negative CD8 cells positively selected for CCR7 made up the naive population, which excluded terminally differentiated effector memory CD45RA+ cells. The sequenced sample was naive CD8+ T cells sorted from blood. The TCR comes from a man aged 18 to 30 in good health. The chain links TRBV4-3 to TRBJ2-7; the match to TRBD1 covers 7 bases. CDR3 nucleotide sequence: TGCGCCAGCAGCCAAGTACAGGGGATCTACGAGCAGTACTTC. Amino acids: CASSQVQGIYEQYF.